The rows below give T cell receptor beta chains drawn from one sample of a study of monozygotic twins with cystic fibrosis. TCRdb's table, derived via immunoSEQ multiplex PCR, lists solely in-frame clones and lacks some. Among fewer than 20,000 clones listed, about 90% were seen once. What was sequenced was blood. Receptors originate from a girl aged 2-10 years with cystic fibrosis. The CDR3 runs from the conserved cysteine through the conserved F or W. Each record gives: J gene, clone size, D gene, V gene, CDR3 protein, CDR3 DNA. The D gene is left open where the match is weak. Rows may omit the clone size; those that give it use once, few, many or a size class.

j_call: TRBJ2-5; clone_size: -; d_call: -; v_call: TRBV18; cdr3_aa: CASSPLEGETQYF; cdr3_nt: TGTGCCAGCTCACCCCTGGAGGGAGAGACCCAGTACTTC
j_call: TRBJ2-1; clone_size: -; d_call: -; v_call: TRBV5-6; cdr3_aa: CASSLIKNEQFF; cdr3_nt: TGTGCCAGCAGCTTGATAAAAAATGAGCAGTTCTTC
j_call: TRBJ2-3; clone_size: -; d_call: -; v_call: TRBV11-3; cdr3_aa: CASSLNRGADTQYF; cdr3_nt: TGTGCCAGCAGCTTAAATCGGGGCGCAGATACGCAGTATTTT
j_call: TRBJ1-2; clone_size: -; d_call: -; v_call: TRBV28; cdr3_aa: CASSPRWGPWYGYTF; cdr3_nt: TGTGCCAGCAGCCCCCGGTGGGGCCCTTGGTATGGCTACACCTTC
j_call: TRBJ2-1; clone_size: -; d_call: -; v_call: TRBV4-3; cdr3_aa: CASSPGRQSSYNEQFF; cdr3_nt: TGCGCCAGCAGCCCAGGGAGACAGAGCTCCTACAATGAGCAGTTCTTC
j_call: TRBJ2-2; clone_size: -; d_call: -; v_call: TRBV27; cdr3_aa: CASRRDTFTGELFF; cdr3_nt: TGTGCCAGCAGACGGGACACCTTCACCGGGGAGCTGTTTTTT
j_call: TRBJ2-1; clone_size: once; d_call: TRBD2; v_call: TRBV7-8; cdr3_aa: CASSKREGAYNEQFF; cdr3_nt: TGTGCCAGCAGCAAACGGGAGGGTGCCTACAATGAGCAGTTCTTC
j_call: TRBJ1-2; clone_size: -; d_call: TRBD1; v_call: TRBV28; cdr3_aa: CASSTDRTGNYGYTF; cdr3_nt: TGTGCCAGCAGTACAGACCGGACAGGGAACTATGGCTACACCTTC
j_call: TRBJ1-3; clone_size: -; d_call: -; v_call: TRBV9; cdr3_aa: CASSVGGNTIYF; cdr3_nt: TGTGCCAGCAGCGTAGGAGGAAACACCATATATTTT
j_call: TRBJ2-1; clone_size: -; d_call: -; v_call: TRBV5-4; cdr3_aa: CASSLATLTTDEQFF; cdr3_nt: TGTGCCAGCAGCTTGGCTACCCTGACTACAGATGAGCAGTTCTTC
j_call: TRBJ2-7; clone_size: -; d_call: -; v_call: TRBV5-1; cdr3_aa: CASSPRTGNYEQYF; cdr3_nt: TGCGCCAGCAGCCCCCGGACGGGGAATTACGAGCAGTACTTC
j_call: TRBJ2-1; clone_size: once; d_call: TRBD2; v_call: TRBV6-4; cdr3_aa: CASSEVAGDDNEQFF; cdr3_nt: TGTGCCAGCAGTGAGGTAGCGGGGGACGACAATGAGCAGTTCTTC
j_call: TRBJ2-1; clone_size: -; d_call: -; v_call: TRBV7-8; cdr3_aa: CASSFRDSRTGVREQFF; cdr3_nt: TGTGCCAGCAGCTTCCGGGACTCTCGTACCGGGGTCCGTGAGCAGTTCTTC
j_call: TRBJ1-1; clone_size: -; d_call: -; v_call: TRBV19; cdr3_aa: CASSIHFGPAFF; cdr3_nt: TGTGCCAGTAGTATCCATTTCGGCCCGGCTTTCTTT